This T cell receptor (beta chain) was recovered during a study of CD8 T cells in Susac syndrome. Whole-study results and caveats: The study conceded that relatively few individuals underwent its TCR sequencing and HLA analysis.

There are a few counts of this clonotype. Antigen unknown. With random hexamers, reverse transcription was performed on about 0.5 to 1 ug of RNA. A single record per CDR3 protein comes from TCRdb applying MiXCR to the immunoSEQ multiplex PCR reads. The sample lists a few hundred thousand distinct CDR3 sequences; 93% were seen once. The patients who served as multiple sclerosis controls were treatment-naive and had stable or active relapsing-remitting disease that fulfilled the revised McDonald criteria. Negative isolation was used for CD8+ and CD4+ T cells, and FACS enrichment was applied to TEMRA cells. CDR3 length: 13 amino acids. Trimming removed 3 bases at V and 8 bases at J, with 10 bases between.

Sequencing was carried out using CD4+ T cells from PBMCs. The sequence was obtained from a human donor with multiple sclerosis. The V and J genes are TRBV12-3 or TRBV12-4 and TRBJ1-4, with D uncertain. Written as DNA, the CDR3 is TGTGCCAGCAGTTTGGGTCTGGGCGAAAAACTGTTTTTT. As protein: CASSLGLGEKLFF.